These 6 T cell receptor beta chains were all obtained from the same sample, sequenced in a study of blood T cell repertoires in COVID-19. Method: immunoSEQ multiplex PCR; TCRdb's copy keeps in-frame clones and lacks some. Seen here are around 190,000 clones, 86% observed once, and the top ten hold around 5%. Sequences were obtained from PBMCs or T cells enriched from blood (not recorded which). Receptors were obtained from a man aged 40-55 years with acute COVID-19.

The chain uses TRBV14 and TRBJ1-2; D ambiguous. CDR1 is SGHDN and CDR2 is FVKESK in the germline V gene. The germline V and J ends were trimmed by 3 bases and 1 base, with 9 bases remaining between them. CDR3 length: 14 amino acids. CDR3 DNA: TGTGCCAGCAGCCAGAGGCGTATTAACTATGGCTACACCTTC. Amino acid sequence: CASSQRRINYGYTF.

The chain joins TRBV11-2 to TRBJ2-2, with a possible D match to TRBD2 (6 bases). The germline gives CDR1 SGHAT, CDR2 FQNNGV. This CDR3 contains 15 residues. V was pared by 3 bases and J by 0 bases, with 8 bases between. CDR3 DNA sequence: TGTGCCAGCAGCTTGGGGACTCCGAACACCGGGGAGCTGTTTTTT. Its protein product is CASSLGTPNTGELFF.

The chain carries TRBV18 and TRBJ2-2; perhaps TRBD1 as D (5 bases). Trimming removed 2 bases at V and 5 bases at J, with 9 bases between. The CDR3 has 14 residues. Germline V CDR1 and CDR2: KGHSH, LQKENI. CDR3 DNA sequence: TGTGCCAGCTCACCAACAGGTGGAACCGGGGAGCTGTTTTTT. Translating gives CASSPTGGTGELFF.

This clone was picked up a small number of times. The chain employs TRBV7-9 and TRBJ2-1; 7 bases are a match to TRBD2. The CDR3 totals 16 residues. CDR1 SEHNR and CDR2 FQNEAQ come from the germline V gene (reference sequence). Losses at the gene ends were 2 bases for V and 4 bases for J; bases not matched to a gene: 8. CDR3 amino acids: CASSLSYGRTYNEQFF. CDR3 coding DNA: TGTGCCAGCAGCTTATCTTACGGGAGGACGTACAATGAGCAGTTCTTC.

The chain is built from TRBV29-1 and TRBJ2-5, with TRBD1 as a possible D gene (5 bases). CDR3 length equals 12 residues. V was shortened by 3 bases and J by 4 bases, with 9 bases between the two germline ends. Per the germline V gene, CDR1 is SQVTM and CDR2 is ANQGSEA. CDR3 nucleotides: TGCAGCGTTGACAGGGTCCGAGAGACCCAGTACTTC. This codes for CSVDRVRETQYF. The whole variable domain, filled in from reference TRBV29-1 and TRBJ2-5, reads SAVISQKPSRDICQRGTSLTIQCQVDSQVTMMFWYRQQPGQSLTLIATANQGSEATYESGFVIDKFPISRPNLTFSTLTVSNMSPEDSSIYLCSVDRVRETQYFGPGTRLLVL.

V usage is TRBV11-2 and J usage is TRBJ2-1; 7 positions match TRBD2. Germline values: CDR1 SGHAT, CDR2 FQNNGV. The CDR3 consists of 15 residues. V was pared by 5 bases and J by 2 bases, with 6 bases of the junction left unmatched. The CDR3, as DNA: TGTGCCAGCAGCCCGGTGGGGGGGACCTACAATGAGCAGTTCTTC. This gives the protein CASSPVGGTYNEQFF.